This passage covers 28 T cell receptor beta chains from one sample sequenced in a study of CD8 T cells in ankylosing spondylitis. A single record per CDR3 protein comes from TCRdb applying MiXCR to the 5' RACE reads. The repertoire holds 180,000 or so distinct CDR3 sequences, with roughly 12% as singletons. The source material was blood, either unsorted or a sorted T cell fraction (not recorded which). All receptors come from a male donor with ankylosing spondylitis or in good health (not recorded which).

This clonotype was counted at least ten times. V gene TRBV12-3 or TRBV12-4 combines with J gene TRBJ2-3; D gene uncertain. V was pared by 6 bases and J by 0 bases, with 7 bases between. The length of the CDR3 is 13 residues. This CDR3 is CASSLHSTDTQYF. CDR3 coding DNA: TGTGCCAGCAGCTTGCACAGCACAGATACGCAGTATTTT.

In this sample, this clonotype turned up many times. The J gene is TRBJ1-3, the V gene TRBV5-1, with D unclear. In germline, CDR1 is SGHRS, CDR2 YFSETQ. The CDR3 extends over 13 amino acids. V shed 0 bases and J shed 4 bases, with 5 bases lying between them. The CDR3 loop reads CASSLGAGNTIYF. As DNA, the CDR3 is TGCGCCAGCAGCTTGGGAGCAGGAAACACCATATATTTT. The complete variable domain, with remaining parts taken from reference TRBV5-1 and TRBJ1-3, reads KAGVTQTPRYLIKTRGQQVTLSCSPISGHRSVSWYQQTPGQGLQFLFEYFSETQRNKGNFPGRFSGRQFSNSRSEMNVSTLELGDSALYLCASSLGAGNTIYFGEGSWLTVV.

This clonotype came up many times. This chain links TRBV12-3 or TRBV12-4 with TRBJ2-1; no firm D call. The CDR3 runs 15 residues. V lost 2 bases and J 7 bases, leaving 15 bases between the germline ends. The CDR3 loop is CASSLSSFRLNEQFF. The CDR3 DNA reads as TGTGCCAGCAGTTTAAGTAGCTTTAGGTTGAATGAGCAGTTCTTC.

This clonotype has only a few counts. The chain recombines TRBV5-1 with TRBJ2-1, with a tentative D call TRBD2 (5 bases). With 2 bases removed from V and 0 bases from J, the gap between germline ends came to 12 bases. This CDR3 spans 16 amino acids. Germline V gives CDR1 SGHRS, CDR2 YFSETQ. Written as DNA, the CDR3 is TGCGCCAGCAGCTTCGGCGAGCGGTTCTCCTACAATGAGCAGTTCTTC. This translates into CASSFGERFSYNEQFF.

The CDR3 protein is CASSLARGPNTGELFF. In DNA, the CDR3 is TGTGCCAGCAGCTTAGCGCGCGGGCCGAACACCGGGGAGCTGTTTTTT. The chain links TRBV7-2 to TRBJ2-2; TRBD2 might be the D (5 bases). The CDR3 extends over 16 amino acids. V lost 0 bases and J lost 0, with 8 bases in between. From germline, CDR1 is SGHTA and CDR2 FQGNSA. Complete variable domain (other parts from reference TRBV7-2 and TRBJ2-2): GAGVSQSPSNKVTEKGKDVELRCDPISGHTALYWYRQSLGQGLEFLIYFQGNSAPDKSGLPSDRFSAERTGGSVSTLTIQRTQQEDSAVYLCASSLARGPNTGELFFGEGSRLTVL.

The chain couples TRBV5-1 to TRBJ2-2; a possible D gene is TRBD1 (5 bases). Germline V CDR1 and CDR2: SGHRS, YFSETQ. Trimming removed 0 bases at V and 3 bases at J, with 12 bases between. CDR3 size: 16 residues. The CDR3 coding sequence is TGCGCCAGCAGCTTGGGCGACAGACCTGACACCGGGGAGCTGTTTTTT. Translating it yields CASSLGDRPDTGELFF.

This clonotype was found many times. V gene TRBV10-1 combines with J gene TRBJ2-2; no reliable D call. The CDR3 is made up of 16 amino acids. Germline V CDR1 and CDR2: WNHNN, SYGVQD (reference sequence). With 3 bases removed from V and 7 bases from J, the gap between germline ends came to 18 bases. The CDR3 DNA follows: TGCGCCAGCAGTGATAGTTCGGTAGCCATTAACGGGGAGCTGTTTTTT. Its protein is CASSDSSVAINGELFF.

This clonotype was detected ten times or more. The chain combines TRBV18 with TRBJ1-4; D unresolved. Trimming left V 5 bases short and J 4 bases short, with 8 bases between. From germline, CDR1 is KGHSH and CDR2 LQKENI. The CDR3 has 13 residues. The DNA for the CDR3 is TGTGCCAGCTCAGAGGCGATTAATGAAAAACTGTTTTTT. Protein product: CASSEAINEKLFF.

This clonotype was picked up many times. V gene TRBV6-5 combines with J gene TRBJ2-7; 11 nucleotides agree with TRBD1. This CDR3 region has 16 residues. V shed 2 bases and J 3 bases; nucleotides not matched to a gene: 6. Germline CDR1 reads MNHEY; CDR2 reads SVGAGI. The CDR3: CASSYARTGGNYEQYF. In nucleotides, the CDR3 is TGTGCCAGCAGTTACGCCCGGACAGGGGGCAACTACGAGCAGTACTTC.

This clonotype was seen ten or more times. CDR3 in DNA: TGCAGCGTTGTAGGACAGGGGAACACTGAAGCTTTCTTT. It specifies CSVVGQGNTEAFF. The chain combines TRBV29-1 with TRBJ1-1; 8 positions match TRBD1. There are 13 residues in the CDR3. From germline, CDR1 is SQVTM and CDR2 ANQGSEA. The ends lost 4 bases at V and 1 base at J; junction bases unmatched: 2. Full variable domain (outside the CDR3, taken from reference TRBV29-1 and TRBJ1-1): SAVISQKPSRDICQRGTSLTIQCQVDSQVTMMFWYRQQPGQSLTLIATANQGSEATYESGFVIDKFPISRPNLTFSTLTVSNMSPEDSSIYLCSVVGQGNTEAFFGQGTRLTVV.

The gene calls are TRBV6-5 and TRBJ1-5; D gene ambiguous. Germline lookup yields CDR1 MNHEY and CDR2 SVGAGI. V was pared by 2 bases and J by 3 bases, with 23 bases between. The CDR3 has 19 residues. The CDR3 is CASSYAVWLPLSLNQPQHF. In DNA, the CDR3 is TGTGCCAGCAGTTACGCGGTTTGGCTACCGCTTTCCCTCAATCAGCCCCAGCATTTT.

The chain uses TRBV29-1 and TRBJ2-5; TRBD2 might be the D (5 bases). The CDR3 contains 12 residues. Trimming pared 6 bases from V and 2 bases from J, leaving 10 bases between. Germline V gives CDR1 SQVTM, CDR2 ANQGSEA. CDR3 in DNA: TGCAGCGTCTCACTAGAGCAAGAGACCCAGTACTTC. Translation: CSVSLEQETQYF.

This clonotype was picked up many times. The CDR3 nucleotides read TGTGCCAGCAGTGCGACTAGCGGTTACACCGGGGAGCTGTTTTTT. Translation: CASSATSGYTGELFF. This chain links TRBV6-2 or TRBV6-3 with TRBJ2-2; 9 bases line up with TRBD2. The germline gives CDR1 MNHEY, CDR2 SVGEGT. Germline trimming cut 5 bases from V and 3 bases from J; bases unmatched to any gene: 4. CDR3 length equals 15 residues.

This sequence joins TRBV7-9 and TRBJ2-7; tentative D call: TRBD1 (6 bases). Germline V gives CDR1 SEHNR, CDR2 FQNEAQ (reference sequence). Trimming removed 3 bases from V and 6 bases from J, with 12 bases in between. The CDR3 is 13 residues long. CDR3 bases: TGTGCCAGCAGCTTGAACAGGGTTGGCGAGCAGTACTTC. It translates to CASSLNRVGEQYF. The variable domain in full, completed from reference TRBV7-9 and TRBJ2-7, reads DTGVSQNPRHKITKRGQNVTFRCDPISEHNRLYWYRQTLGQGPEFLTYFQNEAQLEKSRLLSDRFSAERPKGSFSTLEIQRTEQGDSAMYLCASSLNRVGEQYFGPGTRLTVT.

The table lists this clonotype with many counts. The chain has TRBV10-3 and TRBJ2-7; the D gene could be TRBD1 or TRBD2 (5 bases each). V was clipped by 3 bases and J by 3 bases, with 9 bases between them. The CDR3 extends over 13 amino acids. CDR1 is ENHRY, CDR2 SYGVKD, per germline. CDR3 sequence reads: CAISDLGRYEQYF. The CDR3 coding sequence is TGTGCCATCAGTGACCTGGGACGCTACGAGCAGTACTTC.

This clonotype was observed a handful of times. Here the CDR3 DNA reads TGCAGTGCAACCTACAGGGGGCGAAACTACGAGCAGTACTTC. As protein: CSATYRGRNYEQYF. The gene calls are TRBV20-1 and TRBJ2-7; 9 bases fit TRBD1. The CDR3 length is 14 residues. In germline, CDR1 is DFQATT, CDR2 SNEGSKA (reference sequence). Trimming at V came to 6 bases and at J to 3 bases, leaving 9 bases not matched to a gene.

This clonotype has at least ten counts. The rearrangement uses TRBV15 and TRBJ2-7, with TRBD1 matching 8 bases. This CDR3 is 16 amino acids long. With 0 bases clipped from V and 2 bases from J, the junction kept 6 bases outside the gene matches. CDR1 and CDR2 (germline): LNHNV, YYDKDF (reference sequence). As DNA, the CDR3 is TGTGCCACCAGCAGAGATTTCGGACAGGGTACCTACGAGCAGTACTTC. It is translated as CATSRDFGQGTYEQYF.

V gene TRBV5-1 combines with J gene TRBJ2-1; D not certain. Trimming took 3 bases from V and 5 from J, leaving 3 bases between them. This CDR3 spans 11 amino acids. Germline V gene data show CDR1 as SGHRS and CDR2 as YFSETQ. CDR3 DNA sequence: TGCGCCAGCAGCTGGAACAATGAGCAGTTCTTC. It translates to CASSWNNEQFF. Combining the CDR3 with reference TRBV5-1 and TRBJ2-1 gives the whole variable domain KAGVTQTPRYLIKTRGQQVTLSCSPISGHRSVSWYQQTPGQGLQFLFEYFSETQRNKGNFPGRFSGRQFSNSRSEMNVSTLELGDSALYLCASSWNNEQFFGPGTRLTVL.

This clonotype has only a few counts. The CDR3 nucleotides are TGTGCCAGCAGCTTAGTAGATGATGGCAGGATGCACTACACCTTC. As protein: CASSLVDDGRMHYTF. The V gene is TRBV7-2, the J gene TRBJ1-2; D is unclear. In germline, CDR1 is SGHTA, CDR2 FQGNSA. The CDR3 length is 15 residues. The V and J ends lost 1 base and 10 bases respectively, with 19 bases between them.

This clonotype was seen at least ten times. The chain carries TRBV12-3 or TRBV12-4 and TRBJ2-2, with 7 bases identical to TRBD2. This CDR3 spans 15 amino acids. The ends lost 3 bases at V and 0 bases at J; junction bases unmatched: 1. CDR3 amino acids: CASSFGTTNTGELFF. CDR3 bases: TGTGCCAGCAGTTTCGGGACTACGAACACCGGGGAGCTGTTTTTT.

Many counts were recorded for this clonotype. The chain uses TRBV20-1 and TRBJ2-7; the D gene is possibly TRBD2 (6 bases). This CDR3 region has 16 residues. Germline assignment: CDR1 DFQATT and CDR2 SNEGSKA (reference sequence). Trimming removed 6 bases at V and 3 bases at J, with 24 bases between. The CDR3 DNA reads TGCAGTGCAGCACCCTTAGTCACTAGCCTCATCTACGAGCAGTACTTC. Protein product: CSAAPLVTSLIYEQYF.

This clonotype was detected ten times or more. The chain recombines TRBV29-1 with TRBJ1-5, with D hard to call. CDR1 is SQVTM and CDR2 is ANQGSEA in the germline V gene. Trimming left V 4 bases short and J 4 bases short, with 8 bases between. This CDR3 has 12 amino acids. The CDR3 nucleotides read TGCAGCGTTGGCGGCGAAAATCAGCCCCAGCATTTT. Translation gives CSVGGENQPQHF. Together with reference TRBV29-1 and TRBJ1-5, the CDR3 gives the full variable domain: SAVISQKPSRDICQRGTSLTIQCQVDSQVTMMFWYRQQPGQSLTLIATANQGSEATYESGFVIDKFPISRPNLTFSTLTVSNMSPEDSSIYLCSVGGENQPQHFGDGTRLSIL.

The CDR3 is CAWSVYGTSVTYNEQFF. CDR3 nucleotides: TGTGCCTGGAGTGTATACGGGACTAGCGTAACTTACAATGAGCAGTTCTTC. V usage is TRBV30 and J usage is TRBJ2-1; 10 nucleotides line up with TRBD2. The CDR3 is made up of 17 amino acids. V gave up 0 bases and J gave up 4 bases; unmatched junction bases: 9. Germline V gene data show CDR1 as GTSNPN and CDR2 as SVGIG (reference sequence).

This clonotype was counted at least ten times. The chain carries TRBV24-1 and TRBJ2-1; D gene uncertain. Trimming pared 1 base from V and 6 bases from J, leaving 0 bases between. The length of the CDR3 is 11 residues. Germline assignment: CDR1 KGHDR and CDR2 SFDVKD. The CDR3 nucleotides read TGTGCCACCAGTGATTTCAATGAGCAGTTCTTC. Protein product: CATSDFNEQFF.

This clonotype was counted a few times. V and J are TRBV29-1 and TRBJ2-1; D not certain. The germline gives CDR1 SQVTM, CDR2 ANQGSEA. Between the trimmed V and J ends, which lost 4 bases and 2 bases, there was a span of 12 bases. CDR3 length: 14 amino acids. The CDR3 region is CSVGGGSTYNEQFF. The CDR3 DNA follows: TGCAGCGTTGGGGGTGGCTCCACCTACAATGAGCAGTTCTTC.

This clonotype was seen repeatedly, ten times or more. The chain employs TRBV25-1 and TRBJ2-7; 7 positions match TRBD1. CDR3 length: 13 residues. Trimming at V came to 5 bases and at J to 6 bases, leaving 7 bases not matched to a gene. Germline V CDR1 and CDR2: MGHDK, SYGVNS. This chain's CDR3 is CASSPRTGPEQYF. In DNA form, the CDR3 reads TGTGCCAGCAGTCCCCGGACAGGCCCCGAGCAGTACTTC.

This sequence joins TRBV12-5 and TRBJ2-1, with D uncertain. This CDR3 has 11 amino acids. V gave up 6 bases and J gave up 2 bases, with 2 bases separating them. Germline loops: CDR1 LGHNT, CDR2 FRNRAP. The CDR3 here is CASGTYNEQFF. The CDR3 DNA is TGTGCTAGTGGGACCTACAATGAGCAGTTCTTC.

This clonotype was detected ten times or more. The chain has TRBV5-1 and TRBJ2-3, with D perhaps TRBD2 (6 bases). V lost 4 bases to trimming and J lost 3 bases, with 18 bases between them. The CDR3 covers 16 residues. Germline CDR1 is SGHRS and CDR2 is YFSETQ. CDR3 residues: CASSRDGGGRTDTQYF. The CDR3 nucleotides are TGCGCCAGCAGCCGGGACGGAGGAGGGAGAACAGATACGCAGTATTTT.